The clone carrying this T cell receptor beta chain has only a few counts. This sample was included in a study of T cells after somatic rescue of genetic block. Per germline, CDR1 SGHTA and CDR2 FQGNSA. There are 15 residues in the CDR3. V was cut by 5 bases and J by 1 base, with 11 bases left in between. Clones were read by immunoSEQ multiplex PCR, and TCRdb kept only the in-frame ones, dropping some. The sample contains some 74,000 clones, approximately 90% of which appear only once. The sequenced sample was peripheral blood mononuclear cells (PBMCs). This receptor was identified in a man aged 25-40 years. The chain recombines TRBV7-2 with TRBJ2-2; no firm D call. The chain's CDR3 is CASSKTPGNTGELFF. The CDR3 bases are TGTGCCAGCAGCAAAACCCCGGGGAACACCGGGGAGCTGTTTTTT.